This T cell receptor (beta chain) was captured in a study of blood T cells in healthy people across ages. From germline, CDR1 is SGHVS and CDR2 FNYEAQ. This CDR3 region has 17 residues. The trim removed 5 bases at V and 2 bases at J, leaving 11 bases unmatched. This clonotype was observed a handful of times. Sample-barcoded 5' priming and a J-beta primer mix drove a second PCR of roughly 6 to 12 cycles. TCRdb reprocessed the 5' RACE reads with MiXCR, giving one entry per CDR3 protein. This sample has around 1,700,000 distinct CDR3 sequences, with roughly 27% found just once. This TCR derives from a woman in her thirties in good health. This chain uses TRBV7-6 with TRBJ2-3; 9 nucleotides align to TRBD2. Sequencing was carried out using blood. CDR3 protein: CASSQILAGAYTDTQYF. The CDR3 coding sequence is TGTGCCAGCAGCCAAATATTAGCGGGAGCGTACACAGATACGCAGTATTTT.